Given below is one T cell receptor beta chain in context. Its specificity is not known. The sample belongs to a study of T cells after yellow fever vaccination. V shed 5 bases and J shed 6 bases, with 13 bases lying between them. This CDR3 comprises 13 residues. Germline V CDR1 and CDR2: MNHNS, SASEGT. Study-wide results and caveats: From the bulk population, abundant clonotypes could contaminate and appear within FACS-sorted repertoires.

Using its own MiXCR run on the 5' RACE reads, TCRdb lists one record per CDR3 protein. The sample records approximately 600,000 distinct CDR3 sequences, approximately 13% being singletons. The sequenced sample was PBMCs, obtained on the day of the yellow fever booster vaccination. This rearrangement joins TRBV6-1 to TRBJ1-2; D is undetermined. The receptor comes from a man aged 30-40 years who received the YFV17D yellow fever vaccine. CDR3 bases: TGTGCCAGCAGTCGCACCGACCTGGATGGCTACACCTTC. Amino acid sequence: CASSRTDLDGYTF.